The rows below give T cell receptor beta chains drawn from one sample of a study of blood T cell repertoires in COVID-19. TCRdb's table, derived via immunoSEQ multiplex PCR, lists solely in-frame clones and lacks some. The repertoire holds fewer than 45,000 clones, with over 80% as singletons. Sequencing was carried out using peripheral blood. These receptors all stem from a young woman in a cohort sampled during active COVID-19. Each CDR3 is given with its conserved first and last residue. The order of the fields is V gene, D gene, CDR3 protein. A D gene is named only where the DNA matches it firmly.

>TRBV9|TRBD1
CASSVVTGEAEAFF
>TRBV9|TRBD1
CASTDVWDRGSYEQYF
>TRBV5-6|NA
CASSPPGPHTGELFF
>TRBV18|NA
CASSPPEQGLRDTQYF
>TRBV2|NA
CASRGATNEKLFF
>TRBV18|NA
CASSHSPTDTQYF
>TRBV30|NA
CAWDDTRGSGTF
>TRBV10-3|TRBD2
CAISGPPGTSGYNEQFF
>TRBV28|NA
CASSFARAASTDTQYF
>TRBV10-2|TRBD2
CASSEWTSGYEQYF
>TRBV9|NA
CASSVEPGNYGYTF
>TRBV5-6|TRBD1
CASSPGQGSYGYTF
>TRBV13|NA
CASSQTRNEADTQYF
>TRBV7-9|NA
CASHRGVTEAFF
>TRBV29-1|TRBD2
CSVGLAGVGETQYF